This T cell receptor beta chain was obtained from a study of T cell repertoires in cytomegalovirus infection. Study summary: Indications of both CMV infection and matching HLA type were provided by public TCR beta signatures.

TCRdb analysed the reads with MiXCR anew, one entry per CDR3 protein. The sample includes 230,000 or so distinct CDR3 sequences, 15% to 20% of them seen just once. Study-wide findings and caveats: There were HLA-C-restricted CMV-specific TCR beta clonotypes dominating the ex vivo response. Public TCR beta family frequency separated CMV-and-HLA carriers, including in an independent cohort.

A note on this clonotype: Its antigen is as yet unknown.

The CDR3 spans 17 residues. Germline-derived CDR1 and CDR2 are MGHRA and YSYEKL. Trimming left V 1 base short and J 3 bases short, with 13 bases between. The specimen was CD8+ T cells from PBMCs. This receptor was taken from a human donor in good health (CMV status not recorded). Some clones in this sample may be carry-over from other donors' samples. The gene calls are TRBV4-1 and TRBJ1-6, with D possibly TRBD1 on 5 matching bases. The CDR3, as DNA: TGCGCCAGCAGCCAAGCTCTAACGGGACTCTATAATTCACCCCTCCACTTT. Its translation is CASSQALTGLYNSPLHF.